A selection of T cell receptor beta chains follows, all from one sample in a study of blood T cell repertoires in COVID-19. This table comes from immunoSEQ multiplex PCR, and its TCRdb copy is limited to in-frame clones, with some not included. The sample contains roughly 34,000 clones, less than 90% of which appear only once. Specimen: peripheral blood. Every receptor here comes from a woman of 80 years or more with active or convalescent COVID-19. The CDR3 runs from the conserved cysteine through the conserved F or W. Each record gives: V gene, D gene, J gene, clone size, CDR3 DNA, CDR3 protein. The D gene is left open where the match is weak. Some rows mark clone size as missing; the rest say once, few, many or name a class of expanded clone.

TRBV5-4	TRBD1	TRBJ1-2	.	TGTGCCAGCAGCTTTCCGAAACAGGGGGCTGGTGGCTACACCTTC	CASSFPKQGAGGYTF
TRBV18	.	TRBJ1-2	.	TGTGCCAGCTCACCACCGGAGGCGGGGTCCTATGGCTACACCTTC	CASSPPEAGSYGYTF
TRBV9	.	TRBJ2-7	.	TGTGCCAGCAGCGTAGGAGGGACTTACGAGCAGTACTTC	CASSVGGTYEQYF
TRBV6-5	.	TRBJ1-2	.	TGTGCCAGCATACTGGGGCGTGACTATGGCTACACCTTC	CASILGRDYGYTF
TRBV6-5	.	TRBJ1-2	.	TGTGCCAGGGCCGGGGGGCTGTATGTGGGAGGCTACACCTTC	CARAGGLYVGGYTF
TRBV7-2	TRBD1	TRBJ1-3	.	TGTGCCAGCAGCAAACCGGGACAGCACTCTGGAAACACCATATATTTT	CASSKPGQHSGNTIYF
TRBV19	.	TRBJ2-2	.	TGTGCCAGTGGAGGTTTCACCGGGGAGCTGTTTTTT	CASGGFTGELFF
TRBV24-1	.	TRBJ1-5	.	TGTGCCACCAGTGACCAGGGGAGTAGCGGCAATCAGCCCCAGCATTTT	CATSDQGSSGNQPQHF
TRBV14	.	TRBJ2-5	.	TGTGCCAGCAGCCACAACAGTTTTGGGACCCAGTACTTC	CASSHNSFGTQYF
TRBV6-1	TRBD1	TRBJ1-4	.	TGTGCCAGCAGTGTTTTTCGGACAGGGTCTAATGAAAAACTGTTTTTT	CASSVFRTGSNEKLFF
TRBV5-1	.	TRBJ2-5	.	TGCGCCAGCAGCTTGGTCCGGACTACCGAAGAGACCCAGTACTTC	CASSLVRTTEETQYF
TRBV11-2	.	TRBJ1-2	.	TGTGCCAGCAGCTTAGGGGCAGCTTCTAACTATGGCTACACCTTC	CASSLGAASNYGYTF
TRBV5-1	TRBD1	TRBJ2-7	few	TGCGCCAGCAGCTTTAGTTCGTCGCGACAGGGGGCCTACGAGCAGTACTTC	CASSFSSSRQGAYEQYF